This entry lists 18 T cell receptor beta chains sequenced from one sample in a study of CD8 T cells in Susac syndrome. RNA totalling 0.5 to 1 ug underwent reverse transcription with random hexamers. TCRdb called the immunoSEQ multiplex PCR reads again in MiXCR, with one record for every CDR3 protein. This table has about 100,000 distinct CDR3 sequences, around 95% appearing once. Sequenced input: CD8+ T cells from PBMCs. These receptors were taken from a human donor with Susac syndrome.

The rearrangement uses TRBV2 and TRBJ2-7; 8 nucleotides agree with TRBD1. Germline V gene sequence: CDR1 SNHLY, CDR2 FYNNEI. This CDR3 comprises 14 residues. V lost 5 bases and J lost 5; bases outside the gene matches: 8. Written as DNA, the CDR3 is TGTGCCAGCAGTACGAGTCAGGGGGCGAACGAGCAGTACTTC. Its translation: CASSTSQGANEQYF.

The CDR3 protein is CASRPQGYTEAFF. The DNA of the CDR3 is TGTGCCAGCAGGCCTCAGGGTTACACTGAAGCTTTCTTT. The chain employs TRBV28 and TRBJ1-1; a weak D match, TRBD1 (5 bases). Germline CDR1 MDHEN, CDR2 SYDVKM. The V gene lost 6 bases and the J gene lost 3 bases, with 11 bases spanning the gap. CDR3 size: 13 residues.

The rearrangement joins TRBV15 to TRBJ2-2; D uncertain. V lost 1 base to trimming and J lost 6 bases, with 12 bases between them. Germline V gene data show CDR1 as LNHNV and CDR2 as YYDKDF (reference sequence). This CDR3 comprises 15 residues. The CDR3 here is CATSRGMGFAGELFF. The CDR3 coding sequence is TGTGCCACCAGCAGAGGGATGGGTTTCGCCGGGGAGCTGTTTTTT.

The chain combines TRBV20-1 with TRBJ1-1; no firm D call. In germline, CDR1 is DFQATT, CDR2 SNEGSKA (reference sequence). V lost 3 bases to trimming and J lost 2 bases, with 10 bases between them. CDR3 size: 13 residues. The CDR3 DNA sequence: TGCAGTGCTAGGCTGCAGATCAACACTGAAGCTTTCTTT. Its translation is CSARLQINTEAFF.

The rearrangement joins TRBV3-1 to TRBJ1-5; no firm D call. CDR1 is LGHDT and CDR2 is YNNKEL in the germline V gene (reference sequence). The germline V and J ends were trimmed by 1 base and 7 bases, with 8 bases remaining between them. The CDR3 is 13 amino acids. CDR3 residues: CASSQGLGQPQHF. The CDR3 nucleotides read TGTGCCAGCAGCCAAGGTTTGGGACAGCCCCAGCATTTT.

The chain links TRBV11-2 to TRBJ1-1, with 7 bases fitting TRBD1. The CDR3 is made up of 14 amino acids. Germline CDR1 SGHAT, CDR2 FQNNGV. The V gene end was trimmed by 0 bases and the J gene end by 10 bases; junction bases not matched to a gene: 8. The CDR3 region is CASSLDRGAPGAFF. The CDR3 DNA reads TGTGCCAGCAGCTTAGACAGGGGGGCTCCGGGAGCTTTCTTT.

The chain links TRBV18 to TRBJ2-3, with D possibly matching TRBD1 (5 bases). The CDR3 contains 15 residues. V gave up 3 bases and J gave up 2 bases, with 12 bases separating them. Germline CDR1 KGHSH, CDR2 LQKENI. CDR3 bases: TGTGCCAGCTCACCGGGGCCCCAAGTCACAGATACGCAGTATTTT. It encodes CASSPGPQVTDTQYF.

The CDR3 here is CASSTRTGEETQYF. The DNA for the CDR3 is TGTGCCAGCAGCACAAGGACAGGGGAAGAGACCCAGTACTTC. The rearrangement uses TRBV5-4 and TRBJ2-5; 9 bases map to TRBD1. The CDR3 covers 14 residues. Germline CDR1 and CDR2: SGHNT and YYREEE (reference sequence). V shed 4 bases, J shed 3 bases, and the junction held 4 bases outside the gene matches.

V gene TRBV29-1 combines with J gene TRBJ2-1; D possibly uses TRBD1 or TRBD2 (6 bases each). CDR1 and CDR2 (germline): SQVTM, ANQGSEA. This CDR3 spans 14 amino acids. Trimming removed 7 bases at V and 6 bases at J, with 19 bases between. The CDR3 loop reads CSAEGGLAGNEQFF. Here the CDR3 DNA reads TGCAGCGCCGAAGGGGGGCTAGCTGGCAATGAGCAGTTCTTC.

V is TRBV13 and J is TRBJ2-6; D ambiguous. Germline V lookup: CDR1 PRHDT, CDR2 FYEKMQ (reference sequence). CDR3 length: 14 amino acids. V lost 4 bases to trimming and J lost 2 bases, with 6 bases between them. In nucleotides, the CDR3 is TGTGCCAGCAGCTCGCCGCCTGGGGCCAACGTCCTGACTTTC. Protein product: CASSSPPGANVLTF.

The gene calls are TRBV5-1 and TRBJ2-3; TRBD2 might be the D (5 bases). The V and J ends lost 0 bases and 1 base respectively, with 12 bases between them. CDR1 and CDR2 (germline): SGHRS, YFSETQ. This CDR3 contains 16 residues. Here the CDR3 DNA reads TGCGCCAGCAGCTTGGCTTCGGCGGGCGGCACAGATACGCAGTATTTT. Protein sequence: CASSLASAGGTDTQYF.

The chain uses TRBV27 and TRBJ2-7; perhaps D is TRBD1 or TRBD2 (5 bases each). CDR3 length: 16 amino acids. The V gene lost 2 bases and the J gene lost 3 bases, with 17 bases spanning the gap. CDR1 and CDR2 from the germline V gene are MNHEY and SMNVEV (reference sequence). The CDR3 is CASSLNPSGHRYEQYF. CDR3 coding DNA: TGTGCCAGCAGTTTAAACCCGAGCGGACACCGCTACGAGCAGTACTTC.

There are a few counts of this clonotype. The chain recombines TRBV6-4 with TRBJ2-2, with D perhaps TRBD2 (5 bases). Trimming cost V 5 bases and J 1 base, with 8 bases left between them. This CDR3 contains 14 residues. Germline V gene sequence: CDR1 MRHNA, CDR2 SNTAGT. For the CDR3, the DNA is TGTGCCAGCAGTCATCGGGAGAACACCGGGGAGCTGTTTTTT. Translated, it gives CASSHRENTGELFF.

The chain uses TRBV9 and TRBJ1-2; D unresolved. Trimming took off 0 bases at V and 3 bases at J, with 3 bases between the two ends. There are 12 residues in the CDR3. Germline lookup yields CDR1 SGDLS and CDR2 YYNGEE. The CDR3 loop is CASSVGDYGYTF. The CDR3 DNA sequence: TGTGCCAGCAGCGTAGGAGACTATGGCTACACCTTC.

The chain links TRBV9 to TRBJ2-7; D not certain. Trimming cost V 0 bases and J 4 bases, with 8 bases left between them. Germline-derived CDR1 and CDR2 are SGDLS and YYNGEE. The length of the CDR3 is 13 residues. The CDR3 protein is CASSVEGRYEQYF. DNA for the CDR3: TGTGCCAGCAGCGTAGAGGGCAGATACGAGCAGTACTTC.

This chain joins TRBV5-6 and TRBJ1-1; a possible D gene is TRBD1 (5 bases). Germline loops: CDR1 SGHDT, CDR2 YYEEEE. Trimming cost V 7 bases and J 6 bases, with 16 bases left between them. The CDR3 runs to 13 residues. The CDR3 is CASGRGDRPEAFF. The CDR3 DNA reads as TGTGCCAGCGGAAGAGGGGATCGGCCTGAAGCTTTCTTT.

This clonotype was detected once. The gene calls are TRBV7-9 and TRBJ2-7; D is ambiguous. Germline loops: CDR1 SEHNR, CDR2 FQNEAQ (reference sequence). The CDR3 is made up of 13 amino acids. The V end lost 3 bases, the J end lost 5 bases, and 11 bases lay between the germline ends. The CDR3 is CASSFEDHHEQYF. DNA of the CDR3: TGTGCCAGCAGCTTCGAGGACCACCACGAGCAGTACTTC.

This clonotype was found a few times. V and J are TRBV25-1 and TRBJ1-2; a weak D match, TRBD1 (5 bases). Deletions cut 1 base from V and 6 bases from J, with 6 bases between. Germline lookup yields CDR1 MGHDK and CDR2 SYGVNS. The CDR3 is 12 residues long. The CDR3 spells CASSEWGDGYTF. CDR3 nucleotide sequence: TGTGCCAGCAGTGAATGGGGGGATGGCTACACCTTC.